The sequence of this TCR beta chain was determined in a study of blood T cells in healthy people across ages. Findings and caveats of the study: Correlation between TCR beta diversity and naive T cell percentage was strong.

The second PCR ran roughly 6 to 11 cycles with a sample-barcoded 5' primer and J-beta primers. One entry per CDR3 protein, called by TCRdb with MiXCR from the 5' RACE reads. This table holds 890,000 or so distinct CDR3 sequences, under 80% found once. Germline CDR1 and CDR2: SGDLS and YYNGEE. This CDR3 has 15 residues. The ends were cut back, 5 bases at V and 3 bases at J, with 17 bases in the middle. As concerns this clonotype: Its specificity is not known.

This TCR came from a man aged 25 to 40 in good health. Sequencing was carried out using blood. This rearrangement joins TRBV9 to TRBJ1-2, with D possibly TRBD1 on 6 matching bases. The CDR3 nucleotides read TGTGCCAGCAGACTAGGGGGGGGCGAGGACTATGGCTACACCTTC. Protein sequence: CASRLGGGEDYGYTF.